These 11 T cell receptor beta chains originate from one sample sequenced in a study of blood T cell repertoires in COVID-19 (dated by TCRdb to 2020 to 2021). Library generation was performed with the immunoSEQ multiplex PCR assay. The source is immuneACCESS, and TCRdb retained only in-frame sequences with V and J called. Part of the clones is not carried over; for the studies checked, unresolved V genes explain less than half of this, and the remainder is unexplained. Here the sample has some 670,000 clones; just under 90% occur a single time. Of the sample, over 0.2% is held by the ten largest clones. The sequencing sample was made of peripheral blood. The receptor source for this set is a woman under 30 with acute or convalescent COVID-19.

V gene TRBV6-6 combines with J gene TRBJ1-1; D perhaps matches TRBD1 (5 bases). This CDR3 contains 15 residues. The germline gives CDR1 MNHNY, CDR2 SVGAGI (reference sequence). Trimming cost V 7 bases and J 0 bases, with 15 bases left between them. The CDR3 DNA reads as TGTGCCAGCACCCCTTTGGGGACTGTGAACACTGAAGCTTTCTTT. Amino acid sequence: CASTPLGTVNTEAFF.

CDR3 DNA: TGTGCCAGCAGTTTGTGGGGGACAGGGTATGGCTACACCTTC. This translates into CASSLWGTGYGYTF. V is TRBV27 and J is TRBJ1-2; TRBD1 matches 9 bases. V dropped 3 bases and J dropped 5; count of bases not matched to a gene: 4. This CDR3 region has 14 residues. Germline V gives CDR1 MNHEY, CDR2 SMNVEV (reference sequence).

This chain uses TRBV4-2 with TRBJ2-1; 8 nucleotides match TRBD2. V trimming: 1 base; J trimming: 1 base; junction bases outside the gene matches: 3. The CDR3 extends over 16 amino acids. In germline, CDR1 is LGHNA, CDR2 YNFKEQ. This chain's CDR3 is CASSQGVAGSYNEQFF. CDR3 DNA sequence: TGTGCCAGCAGCCAAGGGGTAGCGGGGTCCTACAATGAGCAGTTCTTC.

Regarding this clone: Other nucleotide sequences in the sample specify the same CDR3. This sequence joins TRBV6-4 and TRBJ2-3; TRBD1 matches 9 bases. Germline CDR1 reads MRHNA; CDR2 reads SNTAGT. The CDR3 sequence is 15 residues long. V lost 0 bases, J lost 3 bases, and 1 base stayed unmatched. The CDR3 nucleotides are TGTGCCAGCAGTGACTCGGGACAGGGTACAGATACGCAGTATTTT. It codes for CASSDSGQGTDTQYF.

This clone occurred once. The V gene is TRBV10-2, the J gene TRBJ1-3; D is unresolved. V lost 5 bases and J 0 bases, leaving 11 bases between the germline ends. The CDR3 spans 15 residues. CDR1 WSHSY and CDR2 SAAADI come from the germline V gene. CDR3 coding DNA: TGCGCCAGCAGTCCTCCCGGGAACTCTGGAAACACCATATATTTT. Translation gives CASSPPGNSGNTIYF.

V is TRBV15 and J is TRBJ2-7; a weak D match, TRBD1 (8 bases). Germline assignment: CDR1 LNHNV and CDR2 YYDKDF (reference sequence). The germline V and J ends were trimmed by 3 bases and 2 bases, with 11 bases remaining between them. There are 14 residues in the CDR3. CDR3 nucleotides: TGTGCCACCAGCAGTACAGGGGGGGCCTACGAGCAGTACTTC. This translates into CATSSTGGAYEQYF.

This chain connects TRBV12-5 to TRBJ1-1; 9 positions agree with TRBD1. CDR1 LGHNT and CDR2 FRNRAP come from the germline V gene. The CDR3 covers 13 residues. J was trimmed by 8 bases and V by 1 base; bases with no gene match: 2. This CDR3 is CASGLGQGGEAFF. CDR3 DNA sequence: TGTGCTAGTGGTTTGGGACAGGGGGGAGAAGCTTTCTTT.

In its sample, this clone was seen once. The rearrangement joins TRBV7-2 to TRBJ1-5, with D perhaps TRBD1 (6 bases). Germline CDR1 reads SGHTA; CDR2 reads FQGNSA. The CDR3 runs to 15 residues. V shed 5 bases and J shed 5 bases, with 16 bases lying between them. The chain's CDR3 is CASSPDRYPYQPQHF. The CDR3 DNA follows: TGTGCCAGCAGCCCAGACAGGTATCCCTATCAGCCCCAGCATTTT.

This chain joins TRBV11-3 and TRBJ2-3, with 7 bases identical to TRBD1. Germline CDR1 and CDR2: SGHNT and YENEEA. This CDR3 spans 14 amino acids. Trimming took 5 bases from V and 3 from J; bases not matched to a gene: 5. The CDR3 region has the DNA TGTGCCAGCAGCGTGGACAGGCGGACAGATACGCAGTATTTT. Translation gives CASSVDRRTDTQYF.

The CDR3 DNA is TGTGCCAGCAAGGGACTAGCGGGCCAGAACACCGGGGAGCTGTTTTTT. It codes for CASKGLAGQNTGELFF. The rearrangement joins TRBV2 to TRBJ2-2; TRBD2 matches 12 bases. Looked up from germline, CDR1 is SNHLY and CDR2 is FYNNEI. The CDR3 runs to 16 residues. V lost 7 bases, J lost 1 base, and 4 bases stayed unmatched.

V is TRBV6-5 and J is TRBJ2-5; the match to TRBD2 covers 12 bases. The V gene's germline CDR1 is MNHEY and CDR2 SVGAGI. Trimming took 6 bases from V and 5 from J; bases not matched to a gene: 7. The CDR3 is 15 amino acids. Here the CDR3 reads CASSATSGGAETQYF. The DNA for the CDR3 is TGTGCCAGCAGCGCGACTAGCGGGGGCGCGGAGACCCAGTACTTC.